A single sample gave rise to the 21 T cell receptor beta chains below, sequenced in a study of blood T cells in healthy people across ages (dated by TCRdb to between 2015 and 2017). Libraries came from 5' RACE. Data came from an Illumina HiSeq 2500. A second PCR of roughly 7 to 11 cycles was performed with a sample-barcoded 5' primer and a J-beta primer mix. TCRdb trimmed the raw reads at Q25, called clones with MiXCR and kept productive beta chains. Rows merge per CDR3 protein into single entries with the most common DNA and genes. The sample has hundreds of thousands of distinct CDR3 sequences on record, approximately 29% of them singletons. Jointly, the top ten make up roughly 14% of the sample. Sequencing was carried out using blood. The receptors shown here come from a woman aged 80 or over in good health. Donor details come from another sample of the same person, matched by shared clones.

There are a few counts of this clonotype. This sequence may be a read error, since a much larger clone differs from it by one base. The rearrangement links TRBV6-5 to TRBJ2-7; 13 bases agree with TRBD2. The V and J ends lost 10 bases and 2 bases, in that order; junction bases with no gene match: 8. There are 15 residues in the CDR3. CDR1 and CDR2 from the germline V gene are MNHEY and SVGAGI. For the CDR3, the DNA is TGTGCCAACAGACTAGGGACTAGCGGGGCCTACGAGCAGTACTTC. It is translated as CANRLGTSGAYEQYF.

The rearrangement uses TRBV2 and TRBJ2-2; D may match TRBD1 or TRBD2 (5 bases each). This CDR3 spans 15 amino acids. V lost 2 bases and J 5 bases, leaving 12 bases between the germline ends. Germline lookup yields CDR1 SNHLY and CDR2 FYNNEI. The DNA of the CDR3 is TGTGCCAGCAGTGAAACGCCAGGGAGAACCGGGGAGCTGTTTTTT. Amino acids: CASSETPGRTGELFF.

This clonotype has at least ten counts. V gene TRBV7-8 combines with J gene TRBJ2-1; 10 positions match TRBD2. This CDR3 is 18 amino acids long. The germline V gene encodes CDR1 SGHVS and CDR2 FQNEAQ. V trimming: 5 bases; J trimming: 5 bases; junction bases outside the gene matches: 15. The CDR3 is CASSPRSGGAVWNNEQFF. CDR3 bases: TGTGCCAGCAGCCCCCGGAGCGGGGGGGCCGTATGGAACAATGAGCAGTTCTTC.

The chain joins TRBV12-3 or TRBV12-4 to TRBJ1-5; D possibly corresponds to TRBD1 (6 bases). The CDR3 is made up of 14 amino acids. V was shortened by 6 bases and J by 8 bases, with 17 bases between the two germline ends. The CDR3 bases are TGTGCCAGCAGGCGGGGGCAGGGCTATGAGCCCCAGCATTTT. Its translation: CASRRGQGYEPQHF.

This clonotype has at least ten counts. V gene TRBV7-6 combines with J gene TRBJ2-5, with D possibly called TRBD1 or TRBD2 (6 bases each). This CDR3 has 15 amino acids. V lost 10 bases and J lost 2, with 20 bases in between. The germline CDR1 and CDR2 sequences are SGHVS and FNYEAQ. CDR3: CATRKGGWGQETQYF. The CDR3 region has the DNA TGTGCCACCCGAAAGGGGGGATGGGGACAAGAGACCCAGTACTTC.

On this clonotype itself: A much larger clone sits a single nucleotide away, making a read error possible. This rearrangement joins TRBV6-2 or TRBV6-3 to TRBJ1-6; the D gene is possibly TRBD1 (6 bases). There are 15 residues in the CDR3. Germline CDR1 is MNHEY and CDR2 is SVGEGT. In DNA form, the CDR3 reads TGTGCCAGCAGCGTCGGGACACCTCGTAATTCACCCCCCCACTTT. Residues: CASSVGTPRNSPPHF.

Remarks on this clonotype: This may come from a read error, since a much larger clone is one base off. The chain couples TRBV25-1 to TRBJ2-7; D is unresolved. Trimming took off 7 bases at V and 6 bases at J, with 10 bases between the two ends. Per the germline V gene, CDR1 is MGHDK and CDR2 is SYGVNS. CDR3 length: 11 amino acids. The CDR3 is CASKLGREQYF. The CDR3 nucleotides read TGTGCCAGCAAGTTGGGCCGCGAGCAGTACTTC.

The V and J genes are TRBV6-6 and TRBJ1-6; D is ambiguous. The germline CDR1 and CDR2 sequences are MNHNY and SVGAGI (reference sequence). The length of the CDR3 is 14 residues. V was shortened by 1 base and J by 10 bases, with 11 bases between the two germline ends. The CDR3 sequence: CASSYFPGQSPLHF. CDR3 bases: TGTGCCAGCAGTTACTTTCCGGGTCAATCACCCCTCCACTTT.

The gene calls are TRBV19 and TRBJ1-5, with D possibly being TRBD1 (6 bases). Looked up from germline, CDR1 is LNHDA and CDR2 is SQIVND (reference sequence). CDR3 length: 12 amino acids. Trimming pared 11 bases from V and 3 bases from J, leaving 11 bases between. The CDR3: CAGGGFNQPQHF. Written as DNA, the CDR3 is TGTGCCGGAGGGGGGTTCAATCAGCCCCAGCATTTT.

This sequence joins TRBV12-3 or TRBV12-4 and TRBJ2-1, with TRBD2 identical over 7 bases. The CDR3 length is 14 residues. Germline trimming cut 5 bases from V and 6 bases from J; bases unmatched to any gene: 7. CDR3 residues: CASSPRGRANEQFF. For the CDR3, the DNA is TGTGCCAGCAGTCCTAGAGGGAGGGCCAATGAGCAGTTCTTC.

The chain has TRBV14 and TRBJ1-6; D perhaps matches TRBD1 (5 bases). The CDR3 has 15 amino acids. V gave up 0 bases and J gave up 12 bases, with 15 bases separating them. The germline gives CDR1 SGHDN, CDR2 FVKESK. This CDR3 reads CASSQDIRRGVPLHF. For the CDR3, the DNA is TGTGCCAGCAGCCAAGACATCCGTCGGGGGGTACCCCTCCACTTT.

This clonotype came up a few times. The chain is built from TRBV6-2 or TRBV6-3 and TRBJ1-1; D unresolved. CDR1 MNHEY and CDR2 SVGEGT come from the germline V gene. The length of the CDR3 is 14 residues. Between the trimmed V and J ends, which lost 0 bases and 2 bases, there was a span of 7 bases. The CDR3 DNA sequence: TGTGCCAGCAGTTACTCGAACGTAAACACTGAAGCTTTCTTT. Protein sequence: CASSYSNVNTEAFF.

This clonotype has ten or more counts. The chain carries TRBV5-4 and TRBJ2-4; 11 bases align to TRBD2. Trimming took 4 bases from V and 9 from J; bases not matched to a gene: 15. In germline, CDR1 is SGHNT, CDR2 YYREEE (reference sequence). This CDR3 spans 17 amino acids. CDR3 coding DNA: TGTGCCAGCAGCCCGGTCGCTAGCGGGGGGCCCCAGGGCATTCAGTACTTC. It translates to CASSPVASGGPQGIQYF.

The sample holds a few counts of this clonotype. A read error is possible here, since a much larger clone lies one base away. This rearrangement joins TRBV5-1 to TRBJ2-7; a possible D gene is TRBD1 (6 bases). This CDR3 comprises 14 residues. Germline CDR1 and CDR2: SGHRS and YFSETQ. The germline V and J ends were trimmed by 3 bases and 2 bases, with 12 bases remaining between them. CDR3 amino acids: CASSWPGATYEQYF. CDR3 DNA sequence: TGCGCCAGCAGCTGGCCAGGGGCCACCTACGAGCAGTACTTC.

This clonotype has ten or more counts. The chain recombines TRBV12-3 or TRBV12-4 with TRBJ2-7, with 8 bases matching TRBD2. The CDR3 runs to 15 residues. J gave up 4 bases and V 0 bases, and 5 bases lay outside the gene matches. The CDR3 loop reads CASSLAAGVRYEQYF. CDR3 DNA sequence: TGTGCCAGCAGTTTAGCAGCGGGGGTGAGATACGAGCAGTACTTC.

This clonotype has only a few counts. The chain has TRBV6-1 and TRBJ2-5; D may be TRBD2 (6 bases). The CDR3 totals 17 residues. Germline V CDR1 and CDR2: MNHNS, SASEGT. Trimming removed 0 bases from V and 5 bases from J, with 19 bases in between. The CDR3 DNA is TGTGCCAGCAGTGAAGCGGGGGGACCCTTTACGCGGGAGACCCAGTACTTC. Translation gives CASSEAGGPFTRETQYF.

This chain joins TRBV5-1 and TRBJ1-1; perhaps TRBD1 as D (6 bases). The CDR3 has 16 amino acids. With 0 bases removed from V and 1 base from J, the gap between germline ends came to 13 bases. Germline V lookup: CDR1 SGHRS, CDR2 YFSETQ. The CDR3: CASSLGSTGTNTEAFF. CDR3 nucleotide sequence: TGCGCCAGCAGCTTGGGGTCAACAGGGACGAACACTGAAGCTTTCTTT. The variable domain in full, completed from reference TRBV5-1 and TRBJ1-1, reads KAGVTQTPRYLIKTRGQQVTLSCSPISGHRSVSWYQQTPGQGLQFLFEYFSETQRNKGNFPGRFSGRQFSNSRSEMNVSTLELGDSALYLCASSLGSTGTNTEAFFGQGTRLTVV.

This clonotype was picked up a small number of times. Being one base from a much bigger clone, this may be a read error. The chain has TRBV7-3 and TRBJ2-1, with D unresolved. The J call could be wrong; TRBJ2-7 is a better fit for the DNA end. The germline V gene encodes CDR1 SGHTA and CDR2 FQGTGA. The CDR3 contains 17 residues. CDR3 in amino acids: CASSLSPPSSSYNEQYF. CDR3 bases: TGTGCCAGCAGCTTATCTCCACCCTCGAGCTCCTACAATGAGCAGTACTTC.

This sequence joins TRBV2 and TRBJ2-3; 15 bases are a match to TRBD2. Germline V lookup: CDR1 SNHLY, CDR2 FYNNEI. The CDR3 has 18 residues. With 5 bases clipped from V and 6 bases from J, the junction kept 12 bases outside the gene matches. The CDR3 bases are TGTGCCAGCAGTAGACAGGGGACTAGCGGGGGGTCTGTCGATACGCAGTATTTT. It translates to CASSRQGTSGGSVDTQYF.

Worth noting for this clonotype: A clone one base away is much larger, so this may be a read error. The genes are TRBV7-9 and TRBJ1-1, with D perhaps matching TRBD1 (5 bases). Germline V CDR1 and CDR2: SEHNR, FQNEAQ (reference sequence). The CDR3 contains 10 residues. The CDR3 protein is CRVTDTGAFF. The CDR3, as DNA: TGTCGGGTTACGGACACTGGAGCTTTCTTT. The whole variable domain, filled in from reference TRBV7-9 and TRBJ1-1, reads DTGVSQNPRHKITKRGQNVTFRCDPISEHNRLYWYRQTLGQGPEFLTYFQNEAQLEKSRLLSDRFSAERPKGSFSTLEIQRTEQGDSAMYLCRVTDTGAFFGQGTRLTVV.

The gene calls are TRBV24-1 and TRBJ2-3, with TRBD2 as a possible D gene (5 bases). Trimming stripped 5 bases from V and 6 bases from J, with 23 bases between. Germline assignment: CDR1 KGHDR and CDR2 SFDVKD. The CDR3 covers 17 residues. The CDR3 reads CATSASGVFFVSDTQYF. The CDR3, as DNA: TGTGCCACCAGTGCGTCCGGGGTCTTTTTCGTTTCGGATACGCAGTATTTT.